This T cell receptor (beta chain) appears in the sequencing data of a study of OX40 agonist ivuxolimab in advanced cancers. Here immunoSEQ multiplex PCR was the method, and the copy in TCRdb shows in-frame clones only, minus some. Of fewer than 75,000 clones listed, approximately 87% are singletons. CDR3 size: 12 residues. V was trimmed by 8 bases and J by 3 bases, leaving 10 bases between them. CDR1 and CDR2 from the germline V gene are SGHTA and FQGNSA. V usage is TRBV7-2 and J usage is TRBJ2-5; D perhaps matches TRBD2 (6 bases). Sample: CD4+ or CD8+ T cells sorted from blood, taken in a trial of the OX40 agonist ivuxolimab. This clonotype was sampled from an adult with an advanced solid tumor such as melanoma, head and neck, liver or kidney cancer. This chain's CDR3 is CASGGWEETQYF. DNA of the CDR3: TGTGCCAGCGGAGGGTGGGAAGAGACCCAGTACTTC.